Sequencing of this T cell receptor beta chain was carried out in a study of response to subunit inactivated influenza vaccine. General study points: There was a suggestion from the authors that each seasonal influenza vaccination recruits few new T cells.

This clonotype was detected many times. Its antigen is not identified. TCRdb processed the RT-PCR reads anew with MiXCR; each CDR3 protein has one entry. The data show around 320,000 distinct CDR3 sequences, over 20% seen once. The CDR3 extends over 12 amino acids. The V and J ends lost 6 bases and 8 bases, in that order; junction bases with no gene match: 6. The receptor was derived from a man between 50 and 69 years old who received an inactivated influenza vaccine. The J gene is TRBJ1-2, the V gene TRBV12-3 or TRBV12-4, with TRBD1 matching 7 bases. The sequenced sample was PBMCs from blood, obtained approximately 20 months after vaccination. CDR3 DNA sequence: TGTGCCAGCAGCTGGACAGGCGGGGGCTACACCTTC. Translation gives CASSWTGGGYTF.